Listed here are 13 T cell receptor beta chains from one sample, sequenced in a study of radiation and T cells in renal cell carcinoma. Indicated time point: blood 2 weeks post-SBRT. Indicated treatment: 15 Gy SBRT to primary tumor, nephrectomy 4 weeks later. TCRdb keeps only in-frame clones here, not all; method: immunoSEQ multiplex PCR. The table has about 150,000 clones, approximately 86% seen once. Source: blood, taken from a patient whose treatment included radiotherapy and nephrectomy. These receptors all come from a woman in her forties or fifties with renal cell carcinoma.

The V gene is TRBV4-1, the J gene TRBJ2-5; D is possibly TRBD1 or TRBD2 (5 bases each). The J call may be faulty, since TRBJ2-7 better matches the DNA end. The CDR3 extends over 12 amino acids. Germline V CDR1 and CDR2: MGHRA, YSYEKL. The CDR3 region has the DNA TGCGCCAGCAGGGGGGATTCCTACGAGCAGTACTTC. Residues: CASRGDSYEQYF.

The V call is TRBV5-1, the J call TRBJ2-7, with 7 positions matching TRBD1. Losses at the gene ends were 6 bases for V and 4 bases for J; bases not matched to a gene: 4. Germline V gives CDR1 SGHRS, CDR2 YFSETQ. This CDR3 is 12 amino acids long. CDR3 sequence reads: CASMGTAYEQYF. The CDR3 nucleotides read TGCGCCAGCATGGGGACAGCTTACGAGCAGTACTTC.

This clone was observed a single time. The chain joins TRBV30 to TRBJ1-2, with 8 positions matching TRBD1. V was clipped by 4 bases and J by 4 bases; unmatched bases: 14. The CDR3 sequence is 16 residues long. CDR1 is GTSNPN, CDR2 SVGIG, per germline (reference sequence). CDR3 nucleotides: TGTGCCTGGACCGGGACAGGAAGACGGTATGGCTATGGCTACACCTTC. Translation: CAWTGTGRRYGYGYTF.

The chain carries TRBV11-3 and TRBJ2-6; no firm D call. Germline-derived CDR1 and CDR2 are SGHNT and YENEEA. The V end lost 5 bases, the J end lost 4 bases, and 9 bases lay between the germline ends. The length of the CDR3 is 14 residues. The DNA for the CDR3 is TGTGCCAGCAGCCCCTCAGCCGGGGCCAACGTCCTGACTTTC. Its protein product is CASSPSAGANVLTF.

The chain has TRBV12-5 and TRBJ2-2; D perhaps matches TRBD2 (5 bases). Per germline, CDR1 LGHNT and CDR2 FRNRAP. The CDR3 is 16 residues long. With 6 bases removed from V and 3 bases from J, the gap between germline ends came to 17 bases. The CDR3 loop is CASGGSHGGDTGELFF. The CDR3 DNA reads TGTGCTAGTGGAGGTTCTCATGGAGGAGACACCGGGGAGCTGTTTTTT.

The V and J genes are TRBV7-2 and TRBJ1-5; D gene ambiguous. The germline V gene encodes CDR1 SGHTA and CDR2 FQGNSA. V gave up 1 base and J gave up 12 bases, with 13 bases separating them. The CDR3 has 13 residues. The CDR3 reads CASSLVGTRVQHF. For the CDR3, the DNA is TGTGCCAGCAGCTTAGTGGGCACGCGGGTCCAGCATTTT.

This clone was picked up a small number of times. This sequence joins TRBV7-2 and TRBJ1-1; 7 bases align to TRBD1. The J segment lost 10 bases and the V segment lost 0 bases, leaving 8 bases of the junction unmatched. This CDR3 region has 14 residues. The germline gives CDR1 SGHTA, CDR2 FQGNSA. CDR3 region: CASSLALTGRSAFF. The CDR3 DNA reads as TGTGCCAGCAGCTTAGCCCTGACAGGGAGATCAGCTTTCTTT.

In its sample, this clone was seen once. The chain links TRBV7-8 to TRBJ1-1, with 7 bases lining up with TRBD1. The CDR3 totals 15 residues. The germline V gene encodes CDR1 SGHVS and CDR2 FQNEAQ. The junction had 5 bases not matched to a gene; V was cut back by 3 bases and J by 1 base. CDR3 sequence: CASSFSGGSNTEAFF. As DNA, the CDR3 is TGTGCCAGCAGCTTTTCAGGGGGTTCGAACACTGAAGCTTTCTTT.

This chain joins TRBV11-1 and TRBJ2-3; TRBD2 matches at 8 bases. CDR3 length: 14 amino acids. V lost 5 bases, J lost 5 bases, and 6 bases stayed unmatched. CDR1 and CDR2 (germline): SGHAT, FQDESV (reference sequence). CDR3 sequence reads: CASSPGGPIDTQYF. Here the CDR3 DNA reads TGTGCCAGCAGCCCGGGGGGGCCAATAGATACGCAGTATTTT.

This chain connects TRBV19 to TRBJ1-2; 8 bases match TRBD1. V was pared by 7 bases and J by 4 bases, with 8 bases of the junction left unmatched. Looked up from germline, CDR1 is LNHDA and CDR2 is SQIVND (reference sequence). The length of the CDR3 is 14 residues. Written as DNA, the CDR3 is TGTGCCAGTATGCCAAGGACAGGGTCCTATGGCTACACCTTC. The encoded protein is CASMPRTGSYGYTF.

The chain joins TRBV19 to TRBJ1-1, with 9 bases lining up with TRBD1. The CDR3 sequence is 13 residues long. CDR1 and CDR2 (germline): LNHDA, SQIVND (reference sequence). Unmatched junction bases numbered 6, after V lost 9 bases and J lost 4 bases. The CDR3 nucleotides read TGTGCCAGCACACAGGGGGCGGTCACTGAAGCTTTCTTT. It is translated as CASTQGAVTEAFF.

This chain joins TRBV29-1 and TRBJ1-1; D uncertain. The CDR3 is 12 amino acids. Trimming shortened V by 3 bases and J by 11 bases, and 16 bases separated the two germline ends. Germline V gene data show CDR1 as SQVTM and CDR2 as ANQGSEA. CDR3 residues: CSVDLVDGWAFF. Here the CDR3 DNA reads TGCAGCGTTGACCTGGTCGACGGGTGGGCTTTCTTT.

The rearrangement uses TRBV19 and TRBJ1-6; D unclear. Trimming pared 2 bases from V and 11 bases from J, leaving 13 bases between. CDR3 length: 14 residues. In germline, CDR1 is LNHDA, CDR2 SQIVND (reference sequence). The CDR3 nucleotides are TGTGCCAGTAGTATAAGCCAGGAACGGACACCCCTCCACTTT. It codes for CASSISQERTPLHF.